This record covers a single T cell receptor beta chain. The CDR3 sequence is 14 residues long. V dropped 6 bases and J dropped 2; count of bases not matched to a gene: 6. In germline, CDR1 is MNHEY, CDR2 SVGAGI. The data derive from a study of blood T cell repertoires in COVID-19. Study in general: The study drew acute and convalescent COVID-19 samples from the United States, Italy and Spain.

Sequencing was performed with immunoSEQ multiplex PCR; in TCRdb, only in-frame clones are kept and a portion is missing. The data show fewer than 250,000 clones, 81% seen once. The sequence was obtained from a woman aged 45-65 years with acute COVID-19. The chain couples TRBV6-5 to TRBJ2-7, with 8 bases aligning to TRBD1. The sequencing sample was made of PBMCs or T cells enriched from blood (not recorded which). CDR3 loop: CASRPDRDAYEQYF. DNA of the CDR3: TGTGCCAGCAGACCGGACAGGGACGCCTACGAGCAGTACTTC.